This is a list of T cell receptor beta chains from one sample in a study of high-grade serous ovarian cancer treatment subgroups. Libraries were prepared by immunoSEQ multiplex PCR; TCRdb keeps only in-frame clonotypes and omits some of them. Of fewer than 4,500 clones detected, nearly 80% appear once; the ten largest clones hold 8%. The sequencing sample was made of tumor tissue. The receptors derive from a human donor with high-grade serous ovarian cancer. The CDR3 runs from the conserved cysteine through the conserved F or W. The order of the fields is J gene, V gene, clone size, D gene, CDR3 DNA, CDR3 protein. A D gene is named only where the DNA matches it firmly. Clone size, where shown, is once, few, many, or a class for clones that have expanded.

TRBJ2-7 | TRBV11-1 | . | TRBD1 | TGTGCCAGCAGCTCCTGGGGGACAGATACCTACGAGCAGTACTTC | CASSSWGTDTYEQYF
TRBJ1-3 | TRBV10-3 | . | TRBD1 | TGTGCCTCATCCCGGAGGGGGCTCCACTCTGGAAACACCATATATTTT | CASSRRGLHSGNTIYF
TRBJ2-7 | TRBV7-9 | few | . | TGTGCCAGCAGCCTCAGGGACATAATCTACGAGCAGTACTTC | CASSLRDIIYEQYF
TRBJ2-1 | TRBV11-2 | . | TRBD1 | TGTGCCAGCAGCTTCTTCCGGACAGGGGGTTATAATGAGCAGTTCTTC | CASSFFRTGGYNEQFF
TRBJ1-1 | TRBV4-3 | . | TRBD1 | TGCGCCAGCAGCCAAGAGTTAGGAGGACAGGGATGGACTGAAGCTTTCTTT | CASSQELGGQGWTEAFF
TRBJ2-7 | TRBV10-3 | . | TRBD1 | TGTGCCATCAGAAGGACAGGGAACTACGAGCAGTACTTC | CAIRRTGNYEQYF
TRBJ2-3 | TRBV5-1 | . | TRBD2 | TGCGCCAGCACCCTCGGGGGGGCCACAGATACGCAGTATTTT | CASTLGGATDTQYF
TRBJ1-1 | TRBV29-1 | few | TRBD1 | TGCAGCGTTGTATTTCTGGGACAGGGTGAAGCTTTCTTT | CSVVFLGQGEAFF
TRBJ1-2 | TRBV19 | once | . | TGTGCCAGTAGTATAGCGGAAGTGAACTATGGCTACACCTTC | CASSIAEVNYGYTF
TRBJ1-2 | TRBV25-1 | few | . | TGTGCCAGCAAGTTGGCCACGGGGTTCGGCTACACCTTC | CASKLATGFGYTF
TRBJ1-5 | TRBV6-5 | . | . | TGTGCCAGCAGTCCCACGGTGGGCCAGCCCCAGCATTTT | CASSPTVGQPQHF
TRBJ2-3 | TRBV5-1 | . | TRBD2 | TGCGCCAGCAGCGCCTGGGGTAGCGGGGAGAGGGCAGATACGCAGTATTTT | CASSAWGSGERADTQYF
TRBJ2-3 | TRBV7-2 | . | TRBD2 | TGTGCCAGCAGCGCCCTAGCGGGGGGGCTAGCGGATACGCAGTATTTT | CASSALAGGLADTQYF
TRBJ1-2 | TRBV6-4 | . | . | TGTGCCAGCAGCCGGACCGCTCGGGGTGACTATGGCTACACCTTC | CASSRTARGDYGYTF
TRBJ2-5 | TRBV2 | . | TRBD2 | TGTGCCAGCAGCCAGACTAGCGGGGTCCGAAGAGGAGAGACCCAGTACTTC | CASSQTSGVRRGETQYF
TRBJ1-2 | TRBV6-4 | . | . | TGTGCCAGCAGTGACACCTCCCAGGGTGTAGGTGGCTACACCTTC | CASSDTSQGVGGYTF
TRBJ1-2 | TRBV7-2 | . | TRBD1 | TGTGCCAGCAGCCCCCGATTTGGACAGGGAAACTATGGCTACACCTTC | CASSPRFGQGNYGYTF
TRBJ1-3 | TRBV30 | . | . | TGTGCCTGGAGCCGGGGGGGAGGTGTACCCTCTGGAAACACCATATATTTT | CAWSRGGGVPSGNTIYF
TRBJ2-5 | TRBV6-6 | . | . | TGTGCCACCCAAGCTAGAAGGGGGGGACTAGAGACCCAGTACTTC | CATQARRGGLETQYF
TRBJ1-3 | TRBV19 | . | . | TGTGCCAGTAGTATAGGCGCTGGAAACACCATATATTTT | CASSIGAGNTIYF
TRBJ1-4 | TRBV5-4 | once | . | TGTGCCAGCAGCTTGGCAGGTGTAACTAATGAAAAACTGTTTTTT | CASSLAGVTNEKLFF
TRBJ2-5 | TRBV6-4 | . | TRBD2 | TGTGCCAGCAGAAAACCCCTAGCGGGGGAGGGAGAGACCCAGTACTTC | CASRKPLAGEGETQYF
TRBJ1-2 | TRBV6-5 | . | . | TGTGCCAGCAGTTACCTCCGGGGGGGCGGCTACACCTTC | CASSYLRGGGYTF
TRBJ2-3 | TRBV11-3 | . | . | TGTGCCAGCGCTGGGGAAATCGACACAGATACGCAGTATTTT | CASAGEIDTDTQYF
TRBJ2-7 | TRBV4-2 | . | TRBD2 | TGTGCCAGCAGCCAGGTGACTAGCGGGGGGCCCTACGAGCAGTACTTC | CASSQVTSGGPYEQYF
TRBJ2-7 | TRBV7-2 | . | TRBD2 | TGTGCCAGCAGCACCTCTAGCGGGGTGACCTACGAGCAGTACTTC | CASSTSSGVTYEQYF
TRBJ1-2 | TRBV2 | . | . | TGTGCCATAGGGCCAGCGGTTCACTATGGCTACACCTTC | CAIGPAVHYGYTF